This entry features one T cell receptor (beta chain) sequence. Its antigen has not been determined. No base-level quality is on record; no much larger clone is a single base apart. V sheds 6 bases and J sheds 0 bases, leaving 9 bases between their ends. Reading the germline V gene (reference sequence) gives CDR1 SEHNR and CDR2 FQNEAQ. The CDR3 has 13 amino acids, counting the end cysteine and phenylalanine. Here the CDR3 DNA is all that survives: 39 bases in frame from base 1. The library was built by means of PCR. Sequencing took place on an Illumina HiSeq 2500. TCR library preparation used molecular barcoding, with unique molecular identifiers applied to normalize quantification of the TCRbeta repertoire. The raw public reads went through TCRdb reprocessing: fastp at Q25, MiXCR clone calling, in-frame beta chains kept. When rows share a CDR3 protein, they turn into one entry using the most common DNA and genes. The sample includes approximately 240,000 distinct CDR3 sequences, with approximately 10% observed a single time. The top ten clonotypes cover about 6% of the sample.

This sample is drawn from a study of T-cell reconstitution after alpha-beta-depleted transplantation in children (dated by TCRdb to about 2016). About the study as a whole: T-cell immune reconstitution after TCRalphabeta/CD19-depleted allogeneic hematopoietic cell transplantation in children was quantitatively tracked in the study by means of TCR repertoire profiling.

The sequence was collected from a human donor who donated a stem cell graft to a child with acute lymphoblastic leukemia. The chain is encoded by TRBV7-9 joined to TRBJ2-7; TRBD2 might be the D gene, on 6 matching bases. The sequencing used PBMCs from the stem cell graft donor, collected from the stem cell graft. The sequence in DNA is TGTGCCAGCAGAACGGGGGTCTCCTACGAGCAGTACTTC. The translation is CASRTGVSYEQYF.